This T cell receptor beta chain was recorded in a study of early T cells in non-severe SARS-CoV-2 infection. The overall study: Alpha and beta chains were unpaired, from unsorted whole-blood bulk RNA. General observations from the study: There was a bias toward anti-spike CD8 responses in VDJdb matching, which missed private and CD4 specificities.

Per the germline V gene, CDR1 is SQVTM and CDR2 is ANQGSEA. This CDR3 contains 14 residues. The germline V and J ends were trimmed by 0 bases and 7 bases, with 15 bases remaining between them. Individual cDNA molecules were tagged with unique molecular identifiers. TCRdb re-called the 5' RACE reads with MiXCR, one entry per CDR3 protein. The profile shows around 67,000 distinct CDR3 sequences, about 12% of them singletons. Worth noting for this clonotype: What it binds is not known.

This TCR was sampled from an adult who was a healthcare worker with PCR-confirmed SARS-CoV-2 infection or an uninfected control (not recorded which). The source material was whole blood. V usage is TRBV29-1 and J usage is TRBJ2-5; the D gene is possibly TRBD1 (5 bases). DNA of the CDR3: TGCAGCGTTGAAGAAAGCAGGGCCCCGAGGACCCAGTACTTC. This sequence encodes CSVEESRAPRTQYF.